The rows below give T cell receptor beta chains drawn from one sample of a study of Graves' ophthalmopathy and Graves' hyperthyroidism. MiXCR, run by TCRdb on the multiplex PCR reads, gives a single entry per CDR3 protein. The sample consists of around 400,000 distinct CDR3 sequences, about 16% of them appearing once. Sequencing input: peripheral blood. All receptors derive from a woman between 18 and 29 years old with Graves' ophthalmopathy. Each CDR3 is given without its conserved first and last residue. Each record gives: D gene, V gene, J gene, CDR3 protein. A D gene is named only where the DNA matches it firmly.

D gene: TRBD1; V gene: TRBV29-1; J gene: TRBJ2-5; CDR3 protein: SVEGQGVTETQY
D gene: -; V gene: TRBV20-1; J gene: TRBJ1-6; CDR3 protein: SASGAQRRSPLH
D gene: -; V gene: TRBV29-1; J gene: TRBJ1-5; CDR3 protein: SALLDLNQPQH
D gene: TRBD1; V gene: TRBV11-2; J gene: TRBJ2-2; CDR3 protein: ASSSTGTGGEGGELF
D gene: -; V gene: TRBV7-2; J gene: TRBJ2-5; CDR3 protein: ASSTHRTTQTQY
D gene: -; V gene: TRBV7-2; J gene: TRBJ2-7; CDR3 protein: ASSSTTVETYEQY
D gene: -; V gene: TRBV6-5; J gene: TRBJ2-6; CDR3 protein: ASSYSWGEGANVLT
D gene: TRBD2; V gene: TRBV29-1; J gene: TRBJ2-2; CDR3 protein: SACNLAGGLGGELF
D gene: -; V gene: TRBV6-5; J gene: TRBJ1-1; CDR3 protein: ASTIQQTEAF
D gene: TRBD1; V gene: TRBV7-2; J gene: TRBJ2-3; CDR3 protein: ASSKDRGLDTQY
D gene: -; V gene: TRBV3-1; J gene: TRBJ1-2; CDR3 protein: ASSQGVAAGYT
D gene: -; V gene: TRBV6-5; J gene: TRBJ2-5; CDR3 protein: ASSPSRTGGETQY
D gene: TRBD2; V gene: TRBV28; J gene: TRBJ2-5; CDR3 protein: ASSLPGSGGETQY
D gene: -; V gene: TRBV12-3/TRBV12-4; J gene: TRBJ2-7; CDR3 protein: ASSSRQSYEQY
D gene: TRBD1; V gene: TRBV3-1; J gene: TRBJ1-1; CDR3 protein: ASSPRQGVRTF
D gene: -; V gene: TRBV10-3; J gene: TRBJ2-7; CDR3 protein: AITQGSAYEQY
D gene: -; V gene: TRBV25-1; J gene: TRBJ1-1; CDR3 protein: ASRGLGGDTEAF
D gene: -; V gene: TRBV28; J gene: TRBJ1-6; CDR3 protein: ASSPPAGALH
D gene: -; V gene: TRBV6-5; J gene: TRBJ1-2; CDR3 protein: ASSYLQGWDGYT
D gene: TRBD1; V gene: TRBV5-1; J gene: TRBJ2-7; CDR3 protein: ASSFPPGQGSSYEQY
D gene: TRBD1; V gene: TRBV19; J gene: TRBJ1-5; CDR3 protein: ASTQSPGGQNQPQH
D gene: TRBD2; V gene: TRBV29-1; J gene: TRBJ2-7; CDR3 protein: SVQSGSSYEQY
D gene: -; V gene: TRBV6-1; J gene: TRBJ1-5; CDR3 protein: ASMMGQGQPQH
D gene: -; V gene: TRBV20-1; J gene: TRBJ1-2; CDR3 protein: SAPLRSLAYGYT
D gene: -; V gene: TRBV10-3; J gene: TRBJ1-1; CDR3 protein: AISDPDRRAEAF
D gene: -; V gene: TRBV5-1; J gene: TRBJ2-2; CDR3 protein: ASSLQDTGELF
D gene: TRBD1; V gene: TRBV6-5; J gene: TRBJ1-5; CDR3 protein: ASRDSKRGNQPQH
D gene: -; V gene: TRBV12-3/TRBV12-4; J gene: TRBJ1-5; CDR3 protein: ASSLGSPLSNQPQH
D gene: TRBD2; V gene: TRBV18; J gene: TRBJ2-2; CDR3 protein: ASSPWEAGVGTGELF